This TCR delta chain came from a study of Vδ1+ human thymocytes (dated by TCRdb to the late 2010s). Describing the broader study: The study characterised mRNA-level TRG and TRD CDR3 repertoires of highly purified Vdelta1+ thymocytes from young children as a data resource. The multiplex-based CDR3 amplicon strategy had previously been validated against 5'RACE-based CDR3 amplicon generation methods. Study-wide conclusions, independent of this receptor: Unlike the oligoclonal repertoires in peripheral blood, the thymic TRG and TRD repertoires appeared highly polyclonal, with Gaussian CDR3 length distributions. Although sort purity was high, approximately 18% of thymic TRD sequences were Vdelta2 (with a few Vdelta3), in contrast to the peripheral blood Vdelta1+ controls. Donors shared many TRG clonotypes (up to roughly 6.9x10^3), but TRD repertoires were essentially private, with at most 130 shared. Because unexpected Vdelta2 sequences could lead to misinterpretation of bulk repertoire data, the authors recommended using highly purified populations and single-cell validation. Because no clustering by age or sex was seen, donors were not stratified by age or sex in the analyses.

RNA extraction was performed with the RNeasy mini kit, and reverse transcription was done with Superscript III. CDR3 amplicons were produced by multiplex PCR using pooled V-gene forward primers and a constant-region reverse primer with Illumina adaptor overhangs. After gel purification, the amplicons were indexed with Nextera index primers over approximately 8 extra PCR cycles and then purified using AMPure XP beads. Libraries were sequenced on an Illumina MiSeq with paired-end 250 bp reads, dual indexing and around 19% PhiX spike-in. On the study's bioinformatics: Read quality was checked with FastQC, and TRG read pairs were merged using ea-utils fastq-join. Sequences were annotated with IMGT/HighV-QUEST, keeping only productive sequences with unambiguous V-gene assignment; clonotypes were defined by identical CDR3 sequence. Downstream analysis used VDJtools 1.1.1, tcR 2.2.3, Treemap and vegan Shannon diversity in R 3.4.4. TCRdb called clones anew from the public reads via CATT; matching DNA rows were later pooled. The V and J calls reflect TCRdb's pipeline rather than the authors' work. Within this sample are 20,000 to 25,000 delta-chain clones, with around 7.4% of them counted one time only. The leading ten clones occupy 0.8% to 1% of the sample.

As regards this clone: Its antigen is still unknown. No base qualities exist here, and no much larger clone lies one base off it.

Thymic samples were depleted of alphabeta T cells, then CD3+ TCRVdelta1+ TCRVdelta2- thymocytes were FACS-sorted. The purity of the sorted Vdelta1+ thymocytes was between roughly 98% and 99.6%. Thymic specimens were obtained from 8 paediatric patients, aged from roughly 5 days to 15 months, who were undergoing corrective cardiac surgery. After the thymic tissue was dispersed, mononuclear cells were isolated using a Histopaque-1077 density gradient. The staining antibodies were anti-TCRVdelta1 clone TS8.2, anti-TCRVdelta2 clone B6, anti-CD3 clone HIT3a and anti-TCRalphabeta clone IP26. Inclusive of the bounding cysteine and phenylalanine, the CDR3 is 16 residues long. Solely the CDR3 DNA is kept, with 48 bases framed from the first base. The germline ends are 21 bases apart after V is trimmed by 4 bases and J by 6 bases. The germline V gene sets CDR1 to TSWWSYY and CDR2 to QGS.

This clonotype was sampled from a child in the first two years of life who had congenital heart surgery. The chain is made from TRDV1 and TRDJ1, with TRDD2 as a weak D call on 9 bases. Sequencing was carried out using Vdelta1+ gamma-delta thymocytes from the thymus. In the paper's terms, the cell subset or site label means: FACS-sorted CD3+ TCRalphabeta- TCRVdelta1+ TCRVdelta2- thymocytes. At the DNA level, the sequence is TGTGCTCTTGGGGGCCCTTCCTACTGGGGGCTACATAAACTCATCTTT. Translation gives CALGGPSYWGLHKLIF.